This TCR beta chain was documented in a study of CD8+CD57+ T cells in acquired aplastic anemia. Turning to the study itself: The sorted CD4+ and CD8+ cells yielded an average around 3 ug of DNA.

This CDR3 is built from 13 residues. The V end lost 7 bases, the J end lost 1 base, and 10 bases lay between the germline ends. Per the germline V gene, CDR1 is MNHEY and CDR2 is SVGEGT. Notes on the study in general: CD8+ Simpson's diversity showed no significant patient-control difference.

Investigators profiled TCR beta VDJ and CDR3 from genomic DNA template. TCRdb independently ran MiXCR on the reads; one entry per CDR3 protein. The repertoire includes some 170,000 distinct CDR3 sequences, roughly 47% of them detected once, and 0.85% to 1.3% sits in the top ten. On this clonotype itself: The antigen is undetermined.

Sequenced material: sorted CD4+, CD8+, or CD8+CD57+ T cells (not recorded which) from PBMCs. The rearrangement uses TRBV6-2 or TRBV6-3 and TRBJ1-1, with D unclear. This receptor was taken from a human donor in good health. CDR3 sequence reads: CASMYDRNTEAFF. CDR3 DNA sequence: TGTGCCAGCATGTACGACCGGAACACTGAAGCTTTCTTT.